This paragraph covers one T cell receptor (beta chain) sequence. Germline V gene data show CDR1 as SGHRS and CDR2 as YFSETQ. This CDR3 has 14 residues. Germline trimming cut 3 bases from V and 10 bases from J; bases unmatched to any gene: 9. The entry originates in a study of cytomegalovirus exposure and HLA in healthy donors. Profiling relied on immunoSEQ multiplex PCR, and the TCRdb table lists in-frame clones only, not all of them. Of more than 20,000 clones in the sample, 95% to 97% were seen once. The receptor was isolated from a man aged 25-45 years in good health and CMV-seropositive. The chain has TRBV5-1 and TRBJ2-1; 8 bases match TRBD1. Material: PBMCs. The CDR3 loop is CASSSGTGVREQFF. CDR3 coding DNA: TGCGCCAGCAGCTCCGGGACAGGCGTTAGGGAGCAGTTCTTC.